The clone carrying this T cell receptor beta chain has just one count. The data were obtained in a study of blood T cell repertoires in COVID-19. Across the study: Samples came from the United States, Italy and Spain, spanning acute and convalescent COVID-19. In each case, the material was cDNA or gDNA derived from T cells, B-cell-depleted T cells, or PBMCs.

Germline-derived CDR1 and CDR2 are KGHDR and SFDVKD. This CDR3 has 16 amino acids. Trimming took 0 bases from V and 2 from J, leaving 12 bases between them. Authors' processing steps: Nucleated cell number was recorded as an estimate derived from reference gene primer amplification. TCRdb's copy holds only in-frame clones and misses some; the assay was immunoSEQ multiplex PCR. Clone size and V and J calls were adopted from that table, with D and trimming inferred from the DNA. This sample has about 180,000 clones, with roughly 75% found just once. This receptor was taken from a man aged 65 to 79 with active or convalescent COVID-19. The chain joins TRBV24-1 to TRBJ1-1; D gene uncertain. The sequenced sample consisted of peripheral blood. CDR3 in amino acids: CATSDLGGVDNTEAFF. CDR3 DNA: TGTGCCACCAGTGATTTGGGCGGGGTGGACAACACTGAAGCTTTCTTT.